This T cell receptor (beta chain) was identified during a study of shared clonotypes between healthy human individuals. This clone was detected ten times or more. What it recognizes is unknown. Repertoires were generated with immunoSEQ multiplex PCR, while TCRdb's copy carries only in-frame clones and drops some. This table holds about 730,000 clones, over 60% found once. Every contributor of samples was a Caucasian grown-up residing in Nashville, Tennessee. There are 14 residues in the CDR3. J lost 6 bases, V lost 5 bases, and 8 bases had no gene match. CDR1 is SGHNT, CDR2 YYREEE, per germline (reference sequence). The study, taken as a whole, reports: Relative to clonotypes present in all four donors, those not shared had lower generation probabilities. Collection of samples was limited to blood; tissue repertoires likely differ. The sharing of 4.5% to 5% of naive CD4 clonotypes was seen across a handful of donors.

The source is a woman in her twenties or thirties in good health. Sequencing was done on a sample of memory CD4+ T cells sorted from blood. The subset here: CD45RA-negative fraction. The chain carries TRBV5-4 and TRBJ2-7; 10 positions agree with TRBD1. CDR3 nucleotides: TGTGCCAGCAGTACGACAGGGGGCGTTTTCGAGCAGTACTTC. Protein product: CASSTTGGVFEQYF.